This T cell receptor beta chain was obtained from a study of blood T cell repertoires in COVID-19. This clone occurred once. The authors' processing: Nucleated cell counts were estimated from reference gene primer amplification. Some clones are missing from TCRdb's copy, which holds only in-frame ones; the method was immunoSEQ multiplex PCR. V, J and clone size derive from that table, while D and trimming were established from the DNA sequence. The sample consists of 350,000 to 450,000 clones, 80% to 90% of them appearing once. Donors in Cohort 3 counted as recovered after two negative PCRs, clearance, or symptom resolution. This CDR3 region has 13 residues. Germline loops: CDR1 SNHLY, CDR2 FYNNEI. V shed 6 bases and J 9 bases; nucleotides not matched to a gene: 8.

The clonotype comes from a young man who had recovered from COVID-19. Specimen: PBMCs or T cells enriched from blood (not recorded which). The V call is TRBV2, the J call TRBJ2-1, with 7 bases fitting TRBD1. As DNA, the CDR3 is TGTGCCAGCAGCCCGACAGGGTCGAGTGAGCAGTTCTTC. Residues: CASSPTGSSEQFF.